This T cell receptor (beta chain) comes out of a study of T cell responses to AZD1222 COVID-19 vaccine. Libraries were prepared by immunoSEQ multiplex PCR; TCRdb keeps only in-frame clonotypes and omits some of them. Of approximately 130,000 clones in the sample, about 85% are singletons; the top ten hold 3%. In the case of this clone: Its target is unknown.

Study conclusions and caveats: Close to half of spike-specific TCRs reportedly recognize unmutated variant regions.

Germline loops: CDR1 SEHNR, CDR2 FQNEAQ (reference sequence). This CDR3 contains 16 residues. The junction had 11 bases not matched to a gene; V was cut back by 5 bases and J by 3 bases. This TCR was recovered from an adult who received the AZD1222 COVID-19 vaccine. The chain joins TRBV7-9 to TRBJ2-7, with TRBD1 matching 9 bases. Sequencing was performed on peripheral blood, taken 28 days after the second AZD1222 dose. CDR3 region: CASSPTAGTGNYEQYF. The CDR3 DNA reads as TGTGCCAGCAGCCCCACCGCCGGGACAGGGAACTACGAGCAGTACTTC. Full variable domain (remainder filled in from reference TRBV7-9 and TRBJ2-7): DTGVSQNPRHKITKRGQNVTFRCDPISEHNRLYWYRQTLGQGPEFLTYFQNEAQLEKSRLLSDRFSAERPKGSFSTLEIQRTEQGDSAMYLCASSPTAGTGNYEQYFGPGTRLTVT.